Given below is one T cell receptor beta chain in context. Its antigen remains unknown. This entry belongs to a study of cytomegalovirus exposure and HLA in healthy donors. PCR was performed using 60 Vbeta and 13 Jbeta primers. Generated by immunoSEQ multiplex PCR, the TCRdb table keeps only in-frame clones and is missing some. This sample has 180,000 or so clones, with 80% found just once. Study findings and constraints: Cytomegalovirus association was listed for roughly 160 TCR beta chains.

This TCR was recovered from a girl aged 10-17 years in good health and CMV-seropositive. Specimen: PBMCs.

Written as DNA, the CDR3 is TGTGCCAGCACCTGGGCTAGCGGGACGAATGAGCAGTTCTTC. It yields the protein CASTWASGTNEQFF. The V call is TRBV27, the J call TRBJ2-1; 9 bases line up with TRBD2. This CDR3 comprises 14 residues. CDR1 MNHEY and CDR2 SMNVEV come from the germline V gene (reference sequence). With V trimmed by 7 bases and J by 7 bases, 8 bases remained unmatched.